This T cell receptor (beta chain) was observed in a study of T cells in localized non-small cell lung cancer. TCRdb keeps only in-frame clones here, not all; method: immunoSEQ multiplex PCR. Counted here are approximately 1,300 clones, 20% occurring once; the ten biggest clones make up 6% to 9%. V shed 5 bases and J 4 bases; nucleotides not matched to a gene: 8. Looked up from germline, CDR1 is SGHNT and CDR2 is YENEEA. The CDR3 length is 14 residues. By frequency in the sample, this clone is large. The sequence was collected from a man aged 40 to 75 with stage I lung adenocarcinoma. Sequences were derived from normal lung tissue next to the tumor, sampled before any cancer treatment. The genes are TRBV11-3 and TRBJ2-7; 7 bases agree with TRBD2. The CDR3 sequence: CASSTGGSQYEQYF. CDR3 sequence (DNA): TGTGCCAGCAGCACGGGGGGTAGCCAGTACGAGCAGTACTTC.